Listed below are T cell receptor beta chains from one sample, sequenced in a study of T cell responses to AZD1222 COVID-19 vaccine. The assay was immunoSEQ multiplex PCR, and TCRdb's table has in-frame clones only and misses some. There are 180,000 or so clones in the sample; about 87% occur only once, and 3.5% to 5.5% lies in the top ten. Material: peripheral blood, obtained 28 days after the second dose of the MenACWY control vaccine. These TCRs come from an adult who received the MenACWY meningococcal vaccine as a control. Each CDR3 is given with its conserved first and last residue. The order of the fields is J gene, V gene, clone size, CDR3 protein. The size field is filled for only some rows; it gives once, few, many or a size class.

TRBJ1-2 | TRBV7-9 | - | CASSLADRGPLYGYTF
TRBJ2-3 | TRBV4-3 | - | CASSQEERGPDTQYF
TRBJ1-5 | TRBV18 | - | CASSPSQGAGQPQHF
TRBJ1-4 | TRBV27 | - | CASSSLVATNEKLFF
TRBJ1-1 | TRBV5-1 | - | CASSLGEGNTEAFF
TRBJ2-7 | TRBV5-1 | - | CASSSSPGASYEQYF
TRBJ2-7 | TRBV20-1 | - | CSASGSGRSYEQYF
TRBJ1-3 | TRBV20-1 | - | CSASLGGSGNTIYF
TRBJ1-5 | TRBV2 | - | CASALLGPQHF
TRBJ1-5 | TRBV29-1 | - | CSVGPGVGQPQHF
TRBJ2-7 | TRBV10-2 | - | CASGRGAPYEQYF
TRBJ1-1 | TRBV10-2 | - | CASSEQGRTEAFF
TRBJ1-3 | TRBV30 | - | CAWSELLESGNTIYF
TRBJ1-4 | TRBV30 | few | CAWTPWHYATNEKLFF
TRBJ2-5 | TRBV15 | - | CATSRLGTSEGGETQYF
TRBJ1-5 | TRBV2 | - | CASTEGYNQPQHF
TRBJ1-2 | TRBV10-3 | - | CAIRTDRTTGYTF
TRBJ1-3 | TRBV4-3 | - | CASSQDGPGGNTIYF
TRBJ1-5 | TRBV14 | - | CASGGQPQHF
TRBJ2-5 | TRBV6-5 | - | CASRAPGREETQYF
TRBJ1-2 | TRBV6-5 | - | CASSYTWTGRYTF
TRBJ2-2 | TRBV6-2/TRBV6-3 | - | CASSYSSLGLASNTGELFF
TRBJ1-1 | TRBV6-5 | - | CASSYALGSGVEAFF
TRBJ1-2 | TRBV3-1/TRBV3-2 | - | CASSHIRDGYTF
TRBJ1-3 | TRBV29-1 | - | CSVATGTGNTIYF
TRBJ2-3 | TRBV5-1 | - | CASSLEVRSTDTQYF
TRBJ1-1 | TRBV6-5 | - | CASSPGQGVNTEAFF
TRBJ1-4 | TRBV30 | - | CAWNGGTNEKLFF
TRBJ1-1 | TRBV28 | - | CASSPSRPGAFF
TRBJ2-3 | TRBV19 | few | CASDQGQGADTQYF
TRBJ1-1 | TRBV3-1/TRBV3-2 | once | CASSQPRDRGLVTEAFF
TRBJ2-3 | TRBV19 | - | CASSIRSGSTDTQYF